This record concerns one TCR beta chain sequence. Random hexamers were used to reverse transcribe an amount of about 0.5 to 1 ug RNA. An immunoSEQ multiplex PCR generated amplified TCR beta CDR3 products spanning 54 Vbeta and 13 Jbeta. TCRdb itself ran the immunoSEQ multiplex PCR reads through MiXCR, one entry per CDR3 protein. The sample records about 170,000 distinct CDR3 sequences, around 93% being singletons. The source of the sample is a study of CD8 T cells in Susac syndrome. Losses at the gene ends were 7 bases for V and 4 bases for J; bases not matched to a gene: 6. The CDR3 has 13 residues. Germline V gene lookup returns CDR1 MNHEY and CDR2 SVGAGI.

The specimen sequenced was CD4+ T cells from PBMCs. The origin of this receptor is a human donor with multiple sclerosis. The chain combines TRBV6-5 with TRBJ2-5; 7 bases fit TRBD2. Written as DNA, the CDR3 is TGTGCCAGCAAAGCGGGGCAGCTAGAGACCCAGTACTTC. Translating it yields CASKAGQLETQYF.